This record looks at one T cell receptor beta chain sequence and its context. This sample stems from a study of cytomegalovirus exposure and HLA in healthy donors. The CDR3 runs 14 residues. V lost 4 bases, J lost 4 bases, and 14 bases lay in between. CDR1 and CDR2 from the germline V gene are PRHDT and FYEKMQ (reference sequence). Vbeta (60) and Jbeta (13) primers were used in the PCR. Produced via immunoSEQ multiplex PCR; TCRdb's table is partial and in-frame only. The sample holds tens of thousands of clones, 82% seen once. The chain combines TRBV13 with TRBJ2-7, with D unclear. Sequencing used PBMCs. This clonotype originated in a man aged 45 to 65 in good health and CMV-seronegative. The CDR3 here is CASSSPETGYEQYF. DNA of the CDR3: TGTGCCAGCAGCTCTCCCGAGACCGGGTACGAGCAGTACTTC.